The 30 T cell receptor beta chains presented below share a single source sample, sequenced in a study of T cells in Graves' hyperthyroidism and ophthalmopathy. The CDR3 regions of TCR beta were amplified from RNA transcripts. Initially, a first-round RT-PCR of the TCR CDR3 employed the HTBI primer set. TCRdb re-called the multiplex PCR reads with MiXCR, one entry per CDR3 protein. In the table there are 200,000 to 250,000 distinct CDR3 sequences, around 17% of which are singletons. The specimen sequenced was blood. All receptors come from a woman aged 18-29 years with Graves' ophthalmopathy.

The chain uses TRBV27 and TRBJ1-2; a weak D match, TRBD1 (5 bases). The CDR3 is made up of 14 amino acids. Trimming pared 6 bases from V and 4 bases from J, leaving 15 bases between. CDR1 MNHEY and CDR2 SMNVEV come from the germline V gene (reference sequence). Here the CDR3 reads CASRLKPRGYGYTF. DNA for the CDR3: TGTGCCAGCAGACTCAAGCCTAGGGGCTATGGCTACACCTTC.

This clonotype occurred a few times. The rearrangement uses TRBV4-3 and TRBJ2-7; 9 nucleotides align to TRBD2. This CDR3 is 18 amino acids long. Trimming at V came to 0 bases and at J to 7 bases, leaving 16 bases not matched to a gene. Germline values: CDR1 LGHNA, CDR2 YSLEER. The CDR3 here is CASSQDVLAGGHSGEQYF. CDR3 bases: TGCGCCAGCAGCCAAGATGTTTTGGCGGGAGGGCATTCGGGTGAGCAGTACTTC.

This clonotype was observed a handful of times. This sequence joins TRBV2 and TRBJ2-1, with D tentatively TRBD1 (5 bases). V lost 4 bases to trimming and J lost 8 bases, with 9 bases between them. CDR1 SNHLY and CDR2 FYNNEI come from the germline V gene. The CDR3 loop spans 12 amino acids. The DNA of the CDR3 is TGTGCCAGCAGTGGGGGCATGGATGAGCAGTTCTTC. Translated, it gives CASSGGMDEQFF.

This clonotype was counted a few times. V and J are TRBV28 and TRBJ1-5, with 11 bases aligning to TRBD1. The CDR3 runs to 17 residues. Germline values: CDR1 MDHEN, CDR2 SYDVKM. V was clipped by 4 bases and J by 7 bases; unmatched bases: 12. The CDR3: CASSYLGTGGSRQPQHF. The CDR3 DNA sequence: TGTGCCAGCAGTTACTTGGGGACAGGGGGAAGTCGGCAGCCCCAGCATTTT.

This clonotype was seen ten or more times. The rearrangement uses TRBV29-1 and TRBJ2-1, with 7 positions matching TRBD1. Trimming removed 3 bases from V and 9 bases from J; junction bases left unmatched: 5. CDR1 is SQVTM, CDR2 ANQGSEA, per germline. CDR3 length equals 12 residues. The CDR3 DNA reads TGCAGCGTTGAGGTCAGGGGGATTGAGCAGTTCTTC. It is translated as CSVEVRGIEQFF.

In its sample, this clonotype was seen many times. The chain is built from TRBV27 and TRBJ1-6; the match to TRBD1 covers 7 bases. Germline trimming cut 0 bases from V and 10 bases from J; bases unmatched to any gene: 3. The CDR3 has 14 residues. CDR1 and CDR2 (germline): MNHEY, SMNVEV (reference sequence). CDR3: CASSLSYRGSPLHF. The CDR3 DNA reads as TGTGCCAGCAGTTTATCCTACAGGGGATCACCCCTCCACTTT.

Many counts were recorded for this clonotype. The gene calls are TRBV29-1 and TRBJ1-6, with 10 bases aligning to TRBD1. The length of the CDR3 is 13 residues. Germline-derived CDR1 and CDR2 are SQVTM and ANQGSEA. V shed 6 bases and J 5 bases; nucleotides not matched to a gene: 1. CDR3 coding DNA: TGCAGCGTAGGACAGGGGGATAATTCACCCCTCCACTTT. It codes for CSVGQGDNSPLHF. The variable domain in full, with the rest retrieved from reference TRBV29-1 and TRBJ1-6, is SAVISQKPSRDICQRGTSLTIQCQVDSQVTMMFWYRQQPGQSLTLIATANQGSEATYESGFVIDKFPISRPNLTFSTLTVSNMSPEDSSIYLCSVGQGDNSPLHFGNGTRLTVT.

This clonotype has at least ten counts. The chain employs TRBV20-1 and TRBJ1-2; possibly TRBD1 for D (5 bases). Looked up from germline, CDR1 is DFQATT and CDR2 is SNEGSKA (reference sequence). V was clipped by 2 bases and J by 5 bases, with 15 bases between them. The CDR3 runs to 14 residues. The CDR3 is CSARSGRGIYGYTF. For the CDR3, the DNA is TGCAGTGCTAGATCCGGCCGGGGGATATATGGCTACACCTTC.

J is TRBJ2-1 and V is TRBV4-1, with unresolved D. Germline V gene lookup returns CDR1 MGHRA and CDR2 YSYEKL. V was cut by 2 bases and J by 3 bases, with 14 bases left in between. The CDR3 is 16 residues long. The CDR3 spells CASSQRNMGIYNEQFF. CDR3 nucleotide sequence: TGCGCCAGCAGCCAAAGGAATATGGGCATCTACAATGAGCAGTTCTTC.

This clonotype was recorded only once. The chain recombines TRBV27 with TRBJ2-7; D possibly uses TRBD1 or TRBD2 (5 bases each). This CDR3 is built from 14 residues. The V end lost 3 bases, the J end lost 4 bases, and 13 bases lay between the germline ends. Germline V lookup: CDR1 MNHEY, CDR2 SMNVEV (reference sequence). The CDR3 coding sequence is TGTGCCAGCAGTTTCATTGGGGGAGAATACGAGCAGTACTTC. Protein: CASSFIGGEYEQYF.

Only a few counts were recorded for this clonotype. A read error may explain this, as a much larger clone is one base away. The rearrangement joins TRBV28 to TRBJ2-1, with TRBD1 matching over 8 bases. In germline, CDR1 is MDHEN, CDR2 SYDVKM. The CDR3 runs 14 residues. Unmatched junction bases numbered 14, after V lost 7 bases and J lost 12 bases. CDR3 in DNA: TGTGCCAGCAATACAGGGGGAAATCTTTATGGGCAGTTCTTC. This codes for CASNTGGNLYGQFF. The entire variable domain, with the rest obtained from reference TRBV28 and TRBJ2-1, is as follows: DVKVTQSSRYLVKRTGEKVFLECVQDMDHENMFWYRQDPGLGLRLIYFSYDVKMKEKGDIPEGYSVSREKKERFSLILESASTNQTSMYLCASNTGGNLYGQFFGPGTRLTVL.

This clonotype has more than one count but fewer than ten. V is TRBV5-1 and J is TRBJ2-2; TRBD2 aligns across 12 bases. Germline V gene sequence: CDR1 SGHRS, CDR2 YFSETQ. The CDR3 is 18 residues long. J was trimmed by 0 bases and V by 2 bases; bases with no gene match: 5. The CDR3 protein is CASSFGLAGFSNTGELFF. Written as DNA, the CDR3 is TGCGCCAGCAGCTTCGGACTAGCGGGGTTCTCGAACACCGGGGAGCTGTTTTTT. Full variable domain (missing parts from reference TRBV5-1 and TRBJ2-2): KAGVTQTPRYLIKTRGQQVTLSCSPISGHRSVSWYQQTPGQGLQFLFEYFSETQRNKGNFPGRFSGRQFSNSRSEMNVSTLELGDSALYLCASSFGLAGFSNTGELFFGEGSRLTVL.

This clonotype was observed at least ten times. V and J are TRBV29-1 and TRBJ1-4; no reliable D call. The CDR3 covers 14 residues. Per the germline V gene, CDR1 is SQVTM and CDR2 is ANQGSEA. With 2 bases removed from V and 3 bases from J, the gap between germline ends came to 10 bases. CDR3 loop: CSVESSLPNEKLFF. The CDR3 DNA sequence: TGCAGCGTTGAATCGAGTCTGCCTAATGAAAAACTGTTTTTT.

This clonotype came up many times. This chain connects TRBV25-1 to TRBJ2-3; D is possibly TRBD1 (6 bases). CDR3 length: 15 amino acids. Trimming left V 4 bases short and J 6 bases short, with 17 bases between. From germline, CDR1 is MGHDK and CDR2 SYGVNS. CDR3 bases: TGTGCCAGCAGTGGGATGACAGGCCGGGTGGATACGCAGTATTTT. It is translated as CASSGMTGRVDTQYF.

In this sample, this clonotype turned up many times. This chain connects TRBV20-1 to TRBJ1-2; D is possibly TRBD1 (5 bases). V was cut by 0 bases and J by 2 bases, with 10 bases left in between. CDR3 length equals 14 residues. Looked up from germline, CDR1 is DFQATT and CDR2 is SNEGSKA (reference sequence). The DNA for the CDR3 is TGCAGTGCTAGAGAACAGGTTATAAACTATGGCTACACCTTC. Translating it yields CSAREQVINYGYTF.

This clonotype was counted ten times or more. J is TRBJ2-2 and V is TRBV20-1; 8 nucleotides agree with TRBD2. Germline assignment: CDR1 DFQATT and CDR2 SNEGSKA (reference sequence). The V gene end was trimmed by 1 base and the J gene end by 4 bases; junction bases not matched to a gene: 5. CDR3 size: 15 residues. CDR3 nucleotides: TGCAGTGCTAGAGGCGGGGGGCAGTTCACCGGGGAGCTGTTTTTT. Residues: CSARGGGQFTGELFF.

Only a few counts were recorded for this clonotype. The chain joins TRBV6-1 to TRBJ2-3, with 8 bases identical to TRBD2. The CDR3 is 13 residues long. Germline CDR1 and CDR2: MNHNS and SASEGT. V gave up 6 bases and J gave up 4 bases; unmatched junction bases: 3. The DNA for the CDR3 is TGTGCCAGCAGCGGGGGGGGGGCAGATACGCAGTATTTT. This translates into CASSGGGADTQYF.

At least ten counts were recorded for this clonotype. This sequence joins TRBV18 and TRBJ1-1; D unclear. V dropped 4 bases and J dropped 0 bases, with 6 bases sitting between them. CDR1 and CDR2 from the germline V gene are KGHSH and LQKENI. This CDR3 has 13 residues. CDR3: CASSQDMNTEAFF. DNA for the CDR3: TGTGCCAGCTCACAAGACATGAACACTGAAGCTTTCTTT.

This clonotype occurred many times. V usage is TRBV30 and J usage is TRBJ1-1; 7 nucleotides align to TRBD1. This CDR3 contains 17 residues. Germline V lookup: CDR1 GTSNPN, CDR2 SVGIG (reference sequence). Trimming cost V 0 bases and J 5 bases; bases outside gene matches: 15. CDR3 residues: CAWSVRNVDRAGTEAFF. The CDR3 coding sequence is TGTGCCTGGAGTGTACGTAACGTTGACAGGGCCGGAACTGAAGCTTTCTTT.

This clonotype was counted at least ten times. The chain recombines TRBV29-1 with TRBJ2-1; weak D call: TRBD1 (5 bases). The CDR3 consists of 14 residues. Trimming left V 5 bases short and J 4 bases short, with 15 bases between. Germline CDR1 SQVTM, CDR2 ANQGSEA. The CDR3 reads CSVHRLELYNEQFF. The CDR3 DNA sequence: TGCAGCGTTCACAGGCTAGAACTTTACAATGAGCAGTTCTTC.

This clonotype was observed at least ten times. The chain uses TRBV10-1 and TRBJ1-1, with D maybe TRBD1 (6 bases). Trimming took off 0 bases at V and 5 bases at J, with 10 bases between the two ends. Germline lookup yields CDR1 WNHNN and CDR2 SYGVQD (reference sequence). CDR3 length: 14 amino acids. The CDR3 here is CASSESKGGTEAFF. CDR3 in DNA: TGCGCCAGCAGTGAGTCGAAGGGGGGGACTGAAGCTTTCTTT.

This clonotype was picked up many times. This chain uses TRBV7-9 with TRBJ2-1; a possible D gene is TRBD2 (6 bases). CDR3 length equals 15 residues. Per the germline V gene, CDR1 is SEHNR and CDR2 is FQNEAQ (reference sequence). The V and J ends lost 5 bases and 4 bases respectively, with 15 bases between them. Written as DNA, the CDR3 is TGTGCCAGCAGCCCCGACCGTGGGACTTACAATGAGCAGTTCTTC. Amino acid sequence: CASSPDRGTYNEQFF. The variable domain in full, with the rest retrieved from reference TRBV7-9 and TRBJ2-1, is DTGVSQNPRHKITKRGQNVTFRCDPISEHNRLYWYRQTLGQGPEFLTYFQNEAQLEKSRLLSDRFSAERPKGSFSTLEIQRTEQGDSAMYLCASSPDRGTYNEQFFGPGTRLTVL.

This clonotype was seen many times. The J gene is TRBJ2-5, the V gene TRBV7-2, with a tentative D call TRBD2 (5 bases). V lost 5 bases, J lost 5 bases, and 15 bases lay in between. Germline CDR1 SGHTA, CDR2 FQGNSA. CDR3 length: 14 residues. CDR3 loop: CASSRNSPGETQYF. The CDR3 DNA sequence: TGTGCCAGCAGCCGGAATTCCCCGGGGGAGACCCAGTACTTC.

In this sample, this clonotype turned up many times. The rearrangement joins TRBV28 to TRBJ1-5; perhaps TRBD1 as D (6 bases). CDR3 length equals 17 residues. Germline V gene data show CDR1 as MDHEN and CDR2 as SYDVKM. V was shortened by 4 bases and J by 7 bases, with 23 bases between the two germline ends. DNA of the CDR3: TGTGCCAGCAGTTCGTATTCCTGGACAGAGGTGGGACAGCCCCAGCATTTT. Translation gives CASSSYSWTEVGQPQHF.

The DNA for the CDR3 is TGTGCCAGCAGCCGCCGGGACAGGGGGATAACAGATACGCAGTATTTT. Amino acid sequence: CASSRRDRGITDTQYF. The chain uses TRBV13 and TRBJ2-3; 11 nucleotides match TRBD1. Germline V gene lookup returns CDR1 PRHDT and CDR2 FYEKMQ (reference sequence). V gave up 5 bases and J gave up 3 bases; unmatched junction bases: 7. This CDR3 spans 16 amino acids.

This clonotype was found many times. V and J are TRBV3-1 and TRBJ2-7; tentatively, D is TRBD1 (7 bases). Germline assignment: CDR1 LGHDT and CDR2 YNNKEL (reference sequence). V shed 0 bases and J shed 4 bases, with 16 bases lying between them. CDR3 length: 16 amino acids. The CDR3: CASSQERGRGAYEQYF. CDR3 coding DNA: TGTGCCAGCAGCCAAGAAAGGGGCAGGGGGGCGTACGAGCAGTACTTC.

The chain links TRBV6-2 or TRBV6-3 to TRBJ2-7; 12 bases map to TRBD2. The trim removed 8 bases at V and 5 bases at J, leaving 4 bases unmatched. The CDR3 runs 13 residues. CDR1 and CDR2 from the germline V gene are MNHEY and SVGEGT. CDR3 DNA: TGTGCCAGCCCCCCTAGCGGGGGGGACGAGCAGTACTTC. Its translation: CASPPSGGDEQYF.

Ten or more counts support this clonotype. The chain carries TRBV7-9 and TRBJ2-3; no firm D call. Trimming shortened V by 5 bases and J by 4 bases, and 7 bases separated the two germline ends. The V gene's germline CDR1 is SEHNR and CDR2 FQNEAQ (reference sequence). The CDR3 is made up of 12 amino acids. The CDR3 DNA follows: TGTGCCAGCAGCCCCAAACCAGATACGCAGTATTTT. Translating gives CASSPKPDTQYF.

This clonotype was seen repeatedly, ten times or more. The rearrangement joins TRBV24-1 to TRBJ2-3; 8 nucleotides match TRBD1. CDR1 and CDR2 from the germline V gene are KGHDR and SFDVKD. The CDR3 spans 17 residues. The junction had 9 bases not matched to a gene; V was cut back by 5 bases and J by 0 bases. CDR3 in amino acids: CATSGDRGPLSTDTQYF. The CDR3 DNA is TGTGCCACCAGTGGTGACAGGGGACCACTCAGCACAGATACGCAGTATTTT.

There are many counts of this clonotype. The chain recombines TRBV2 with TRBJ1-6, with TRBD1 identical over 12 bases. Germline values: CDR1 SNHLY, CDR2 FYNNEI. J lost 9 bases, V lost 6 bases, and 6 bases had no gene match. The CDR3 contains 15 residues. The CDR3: CASRREGQGASPLHF. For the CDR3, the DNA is TGTGCCAGCAGACGAGAGGGACAGGGGGCTTCACCCCTCCACTTT.